This T cell receptor (beta chain) originates from a study of T-cell memory formation after mild COVID-19 (dated by TCRdb to about 2021). For context, the study as a whole: Most TCR sequence clusters were specific to one of the two donors. In a couple of donors, T-cell clones that expanded and contracted after mild COVID-19 were tracked by sequencing TCRalpha and TCRbeta repertoires over time. Two young, previously healthy adult volunteers, one female and one male, were included in the cohort. Summary of the overall study and its limitations: The study included only two mild cases, and larger cohorts that include severe cases with pre-infection samples were judged to be necessary. Whether the second-wave clones peaking on day 37 were SARS-CoV-2 specific was not confirmed. Contracting CD4+ clones were found mainly in CM and EM memory subsets, while CD8+ clones were enriched in EMRA. The detection of some responding clones in pre-infection memory suggests that pre-existing cross-reactive memory T cells joined the SARS-CoV-2 response. Clones contracting from day 15 to 85 had balanced CD4/CD8 phenotypes, while a second wave expanding from day 15 to 37 was biased towards CD4+.

On this clonotype: Its antigen specificity is not known. Qualities for individual bases were not recorded, and no much larger clone is one base off.

Sequencing took place on an Illumina NovaSeq 6000. Using 5'RACE with constant-segment primers, TCRalpha and TCRbeta cDNA libraries were constructed, with sample barcodes and unique molecular identifiers added in the process. RNA was extracted from every sample with Trizol reagent. Amplification of the libraries took two PCR steps, and the second step added a second sample barcode plus Illumina TruSeq adapters. The libraries were sequenced on an Illumina NovaSeq using 2 x 150 bp paired-end reads. The authors' analysis ran thus. Demultiplexing of reads and collapsing into UMI-guided consensus sequences were performed with migec v1.2.7. With mixcr v2.1.11, UMI consensuses were aligned to TRA and TRB V and J templates and assembled into clonotypes. A clonotype was counted as expanded or contracted only if both edgeR and NoisET called the change significant, with noise models trained on biological replicates. edgeR calls used a false discovery rate-adjusted p below 0.01 and a log2 fold-change threshold of 1. As an exploratory analysis of dynamics, max-normalized trajectories of the 1000 most abundant clonotypes were examined with PCA combined with hierarchical clustering. Each responding clone was given a CD4 or CD8 phenotype based on the CD4+ and CD8+ repertoires, which had been sequenced separately. Using fastp at Q25 and MiXCR, TCRdb reprocessed the public reads and kept productive beta chains. Rows matching on CDR3 protein sequence are summarized as one entry with the most common DNA and genes. Here the V and J calls rest on TCRdb's processing, not on the authors' analysis. The sample contains under 400,000 distinct CDR3 sequences, 28% of them found a single time. The ten top clones hold approximately 13% of the sample.

Ficoll-Paque density gradient centrifugation was used to isolate PBMCs. Sample: PBMCs or a T cell subset sorted from them (not recorded which). This receptor was identified in an adult woman who had mild COVID-19 (a few samples of this study predate the infection). The sample titles of this study are shuffled in the database, so cell type and time point are left out; the donor was told from shared clones.

The bases are TGTGCCAGCAGTGAGGCAGGGTACAGAAACACCATATATTTT. The encoded protein is CASSEAGYRNTIYF. Here the chain combines TRBV25-1 and TRBJ1-3; TRBD1 might be the D gene, on 5 matching bases. The cysteine opens and the phenylalanine closes a CDR3 of 14 amino acids. This entry keeps only the CDR3 DNA: 42 bases, framed from base 1. The germline ends are 11 bases apart after V is trimmed by 3 bases and J by 5 bases. CDR1 MGHDK and CDR2 SYGVNS were looked up in the germline V gene.